These 13 T cell receptor beta chains originate from one sample sequenced in a study of cytomegalovirus exposure and HLA in healthy donors. Amplification used 60 Vbeta primers and 13 Jbeta primers. The data were produced by immunoSEQ multiplex PCR, yet TCRdb's version contains in-frame clones alone and is incomplete. The sample shows 30,000 to 45,000 clones, about half of them seen only once. The specimen sequenced was PBMCs. The receptors shown here come from a woman aged 35 to 49 in good health and CMV-seropositive.

This clone has a handful of counts. The chain couples TRBV28 to TRBJ1-5; 8 nucleotides line up with TRBD1. This CDR3 spans 15 amino acids. V lost 6 bases to trimming and J lost 4 bases; unmatched junction nucleotides: 8. The V gene's germline CDR1 is MDHEN and CDR2 SYDVKM. The CDR3 sequence is CASREGTGLNQPQHF. The CDR3, as DNA: TGTGCCAGCAGGGAGGGGACAGGTCTTAATCAGCCCCAGCATTTT.

V usage is TRBV4-2 and J usage is TRBJ2-5, with TRBD2 identical over 14 bases. With V trimmed by 3 bases and J by 3 bases, 9 bases remained unmatched. This CDR3 comprises 18 residues. Germline CDR1 LGHNA, CDR2 YNFKEQ. CDR3 sequence reads: CASSQEKTSGGAEETQYF. CDR3 in DNA: TGTGCCAGCAGCCAGGAAAAGACTAGCGGGGGGGCCGAAGAGACCCAGTACTTC.

The J gene is TRBJ2-7, the V gene TRBV20-1, with D uncertain. From germline, CDR1 is DFQATT and CDR2 SNEGSKA (reference sequence). V lost 6 bases and J 4 bases, leaving 10 bases between the germline ends. The CDR3 is made up of 11 amino acids. The CDR3 region is CSALTTYEQYF. In DNA, the CDR3 is TGCAGTGCCCTTACGACTTACGAGCAGTACTTC.

This clone was found a few times. The J gene is TRBJ1-2, the V gene TRBV5-1; 8 positions agree with TRBD1. The V and J ends lost 4 bases and 6 bases, in that order; junction bases with no gene match: 5. CDR1 and CDR2 from the germline V gene are SGHRS and YFSETQ. This CDR3 has 13 amino acids. CDR3 region: CASSRGQENGYTF. DNA of the CDR3: TGCGCCAGCAGCAGGGGACAGGAGAATGGCTACACCTTC.

The J gene is TRBJ2-1, the V gene TRBV30; 12 bases are shared with TRBD2. This CDR3 has 16 residues. J gave up 4 bases and V 2 bases, and 6 bases lay outside the gene matches. Germline CDR1 and CDR2: GTSNPN and SVGIG (reference sequence). CDR3 in amino acids: CAWSPHGTSGYNEQFF. The DNA for the CDR3 is TGTGCCTGGAGTCCACACGGGACTAGCGGGTACAATGAGCAGTTCTTC.

V and J are TRBV7-8 and TRBJ1-5; 8 nucleotides align to TRBD1. The CDR3 spans 17 residues. Germline values: CDR1 SGHVS, CDR2 FQNEAQ. V lost 7 bases to trimming and J lost 0 bases; unmatched junction nucleotides: 11. The CDR3 nucleotides are TGTGCCAGCAACCCTACTGGGACAGGCCATAGCAATCAGCCCCAGCATTTT. This codes for CASNPTGTGHSNQPQHF.

This chain joins TRBV23-1 and TRBJ1-5, with TRBD1 matching over 8 bases. TRBV23-1 counts as an open reading frame of uncertain function. CDR3 length equals 17 residues. Trimming cost V 0 bases and J 1 base; bases outside gene matches: 5. As DNA, the CDR3 is TGCGCCAGCAGTCAATCCCAGGGGGCGAAAAGCAATCAGCCCCAGCATTTT. As protein: CASSQSQGAKSNQPQHF.

J is TRBJ1-3 and V is TRBV2, with a possible D match to TRBD1 (6 bases). Germline lookup yields CDR1 SNHLY and CDR2 FYNNEI. This CDR3 has 14 residues. V lost 3 bases and J lost 2, with 8 bases in between. The DNA of the CDR3 is TGTGCCAGCAGTGACAGGGACACTGGAAACACCATATATTTT. Translated, it gives CASSDRDTGNTIYF.

This clone turned up a few times. The DNA of the CDR3 is TGCGCCAGCAGCCCCGCCCAGGGGGCGTGGGGCTACACCTTC. It yields the protein CASSPAQGAWGYTF. This chain joins TRBV4-3 and TRBJ1-2; 8 nucleotides line up with TRBD1. J was trimmed by 8 bases and V by 4 bases; bases with no gene match: 9. From germline, CDR1 is LGHNA and CDR2 YSLEER. There are 14 residues in the CDR3.

Points on this clone: An end of the junction differs from the germline gene, which may be a read error. The chain carries TRBV7-7 and TRBJ2-1, with no clear D. Germline V lookup: CDR1 SSHAT, CDR2 FNYEAQ (reference sequence). This CDR3 is 13 amino acids long. The CDR3 spells CASSLGLFNEQFF. The CDR3 DNA reads as TGTGCTAGCAGCTTAGGGCTTTTCAATGAGCAGTTCTTC.

This chain links TRBV30 with TRBJ1-1; D perhaps matches TRBD1 (5 bases). CDR3 length: 13 amino acids. Germline lookup yields CDR1 GTSNPN and CDR2 SVGIG (reference sequence). Deletions cut 4 bases from V and 1 base from J, with 10 bases between. CDR3 sequence (DNA): TGTGCCTGGATAGGCAGGGCGAACACTGAAGCTTTCTTT. Protein product: CAWIGRANTEAFF.

The chain is built from TRBV7-6 and TRBJ1-4; no definite D call. V dropped 1 base and J dropped 7 bases, with 19 bases sitting between them. The CDR3 has 17 residues. Germline lookup yields CDR1 SGHVS and CDR2 FNYEAQ. The CDR3 nucleotides read TGTGCCAGCAGCTTAGTTAGCGGCCCCCGAGGGTCTGAAAAACTGTTTTTT. As protein: CASSLVSGPRGSEKLFF.

The chain joins TRBV15 to TRBJ2-7; TRBD1 aligns across 9 bases. This CDR3 comprises 17 residues. J lost 6 bases, V lost 3 bases, and 15 bases had no gene match. Looked up from germline, CDR1 is LNHNV and CDR2 is YYDKDF (reference sequence). The CDR3 spells CATSSPGGQGPILEQYF. CDR3 bases: TGTGCCACCAGCAGCCCTGGGGGACAGGGCCCTATACTCGAGCAGTACTTC.